These 20 T cell receptor beta chains were sequenced from one sample in a study of STAT5B mutations in CD4+ large granular lymphocyte leukemia. Method: immunoSEQ multiplex PCR; TCRdb's copy keeps in-frame clones and lacks some. In the table there are roughly 48,000 clones, about 70% of which are singletons. The sample comprised CD4+ T cells from blood buffy coats. These receptors all stem from a human donor in good health.

V usage is TRBV19 and J usage is TRBJ2-7; D might be TRBD2 (6 bases). The CDR3 spans 15 residues. CDR1 and CDR2 from the germline V gene are LNHDA and SQIVND (reference sequence). Trimming stripped 6 bases from V and 4 bases from J, with 19 bases between. The CDR3 region is CASSPSGVRRYEQYF. The CDR3 bases are TGTGCCAGTAGCCCCTCGGGGGTGCGGCGGTACGAGCAGTACTTC.

The chain links TRBV14 to TRBJ1-3; the D is unclear. Germline assignment: CDR1 SGHDN and CDR2 FVKESK. The CDR3 extends over 14 amino acids. Trimming cost V 1 base and J 0 bases, with 4 bases left between them. The CDR3 DNA reads TGTGCCAGCAGCCAAGCAGTCTCTGGAAACACCATATATTTT. Protein: CASSQAVSGNTIYF.

The chain uses TRBV28 and TRBJ1-5, with TRBD1 as a possible D gene (6 bases). From germline, CDR1 is MDHEN and CDR2 SYDVKM. This CDR3 has 13 amino acids. Trimming took 8 bases from V and 5 from J, leaving 13 bases between them. As DNA, the CDR3 is TGTGCCAGCCGGAGACAGGTAGATCAGCCCCAGCATTTT. Amino acid sequence: CASRRQVDQPQHF.

This clone occurred a few times. The CDR3 DNA reads as TGTGCCAGCAGGGCGGACGGTGAGCAGTACGTC. It codes for CASRADGEQYV. The chain joins TRBV2 to TRBJ2-7; D unresolved. This CDR3 is built from 11 residues. Trimming removed 6 bases at V and 7 bases at J, with 10 bases between. Germline V gene lookup returns CDR1 SNHLY and CDR2 FYNNEI.

There are a few counts of this clone. The J gene is TRBJ2-5, the V gene TRBV15, with TRBD2 matching over 13 bases. Germline V CDR1 and CDR2: LNHNV, YYDKDF (reference sequence). The CDR3 runs 13 residues. J was trimmed by 5 bases and V by 7 bases; bases with no gene match: 1. This chain's CDR3 is CATKTSGGETQYF. The CDR3 DNA reads TGTGCCACCAAGACTAGCGGGGGGGAGACCCAGTACTTC.

V usage is TRBV7-2 and J usage is TRBJ2-2, with 8 nucleotides matching TRBD1. Germline trimming cut 1 base from V and 4 bases from J; bases unmatched to any gene: 5. Germline assignment: CDR1 SGHTA and CDR2 FQGNSA. This CDR3 has 16 residues. The CDR3 sequence is CASSLGQGAGTGELFF. CDR3 bases: TGTGCCAGCAGCTTAGGTCAGGGGGCCGGCACCGGGGAGCTGTTTTTT.

The chain joins TRBV7-2 to TRBJ2-3; possibly TRBD1 for D (6 bases). The V and J ends lost 5 bases and 6 bases respectively, with 15 bases between them. Germline CDR1 SGHTA, CDR2 FQGNSA. CDR3 length equals 14 residues. This CDR3 is CASSPRAGADTQYF. In nucleotides, the CDR3 is TGTGCCAGCAGCCCCCGAGCAGGGGCGGATACGCAGTATTTT.

The chain recombines TRBV9 with TRBJ2-3, with TRBD2 identical over 8 bases. This CDR3 spans 20 amino acids. J gave up 0 bases and V 0 bases, and 15 bases lay outside the gene matches. Germline CDR1 SGDLS, CDR2 YYNGEE. CDR3 region: CASSVGAGGRPPTSTDTQYF. The CDR3 nucleotides are TGTGCCAGCAGCGTAGGGGCGGGGGGCCGCCCCCCCACTAGCACAGATACGCAGTATTTT.

The chain joins TRBV19 to TRBJ2-5; 7 bases line up with TRBD2. The CDR3 length is 15 residues. Germline V CDR1 and CDR2: LNHDA, SQIVND (reference sequence). V gave up 1 base and J gave up 1 base; unmatched junction bases: 3. Here the CDR3 reads CASSIGGGTQETQYF. The CDR3 DNA is TGTGCCAGTAGTATAGGGGGGGGAACCCAAGAGACCCAGTACTTC.

J is TRBJ2-5 and V is TRBV5-8; no clear D gene. The CDR3 loop spans 15 amino acids. CDR1 and CDR2 from the germline V gene are SGHTS and YDEGEE. The V end lost 1 base, the J end lost 7 bases, and 17 bases lay between the germline ends. The CDR3 reads CASSLISFTGATQYF. The CDR3 DNA reads as TGTGCCAGCAGCTTGATTAGCTTTACCGGAGCGACCCAGTACTTC.

The table lists this clone with a few counts. This chain joins TRBV7-2 and TRBJ1-1, with D tentatively TRBD1 (5 bases). CDR1 and CDR2 (germline): SGHTA, FQGNSA. This CDR3 is built from 13 residues. V was pared by 2 bases and J by 4 bases, with 8 bases between. The CDR3 region is CASSLTRATEAFF. CDR3 DNA: TGTGCCAGCAGCTTAACCAGGGCCACTGAAGCTTTCTTT.

By share, this clone counts as medium-sized. The chain uses TRBV19 and TRBJ1-5; D might be TRBD1 (6 bases). This CDR3 spans 13 amino acids. CDR1 is LNHDA and CDR2 is SQIVND in the germline V gene (reference sequence). V gave up 1 base and J gave up 7 bases, with 8 bases separating them. The CDR3 coding sequence is TGTGCCAGTAGTATAGCTGGGGGCCAGCCCCAGCATTTT. Protein: CASSIAGGQPQHF. The variable domain in full, completed from reference TRBV19 and TRBJ1-5, reads DGGITQSPKYLFRKEGQNVTLSCEQNLNHDAMYWYRQDPGQGLRLIYYSQIVNDFQKGDIAEGYSVSREKKESFPLTVTSAQKNPTAFYLCASSIAGGQPQHFGDGTRLSIL.

The V call is TRBV30, the J call TRBJ2-1; unclear D gene. Deletions cut 1 base from V and 3 bases from J, with 7 bases between. Looked up from germline, CDR1 is GTSNPN and CDR2 is SVGIG (reference sequence). CDR3 size: 13 residues. The CDR3 reads CAWSATSYNEQFF. In nucleotides, the CDR3 is TGTGCCTGGAGTGCCACAAGCTACAATGAGCAGTTCTTC.

The chain joins TRBV9 to TRBJ2-2; perhaps TRBD1 as D (6 bases). V was clipped by 6 bases and J by 4 bases, with 10 bases between them. The V gene's germline CDR1 is SGDLS and CDR2 YYNGEE. The CDR3 runs to 13 residues. The CDR3 here is CASTRTATGELFF. The CDR3 DNA is TGTGCCAGCACTCGGACAGCCACCGGGGAGCTGTTTTTT.

The chain uses TRBV7-8 and TRBJ2-7; 12 bases agree with TRBD1. In germline, CDR1 is SGHVS, CDR2 FQNEAQ. The CDR3 sequence is 16 residues long. Trimming removed 3 bases from V and 7 bases from J; junction bases left unmatched: 10. The CDR3 DNA reads TGTGCCAGCAGCTTGAAGCCGGGACAGGGGGCAGAGGAGCAGTACGTC. Its protein product is CASSLKPGQGAEEQYV.

V gene TRBV11-2 combines with J gene TRBJ2-6; D uncertain. The CDR3 contains 15 residues. The V gene's germline CDR1 is SGHAT and CDR2 FQNNGV. V dropped 7 bases and J dropped 0 bases, with 10 bases sitting between them. The CDR3, as DNA: TGTGCCAGCACCCCACAGACCTCTGGGGCCAACGTCCTGACTTTC. Its protein is CASTPQTSGANVLTF.

The chain has TRBV7-2 and TRBJ2-5; 12 bases are a match to TRBD2. Germline lookup yields CDR1 SGHTA and CDR2 FQGNSA. V lost 6 bases and J lost 4; bases outside the gene matches: 9. The CDR3 contains 16 residues. The CDR3 sequence: CASSRGASGGGETQYF. For the CDR3, the DNA is TGTGCCAGCAGTAGAGGGGCTAGCGGGGGGGGAGAGACCCAGTACTTC.

The chain combines TRBV15 with TRBJ1-4; D might be TRBD1 (5 bases). Germline CDR1 is LNHNV and CDR2 is YYDKDF (reference sequence). The CDR3 has 16 residues. Between the trimmed V and J ends, which lost 0 bases and 4 bases, there was a span of 12 bases. The DNA of the CDR3 is TGTGCCACCAGCAGAGATGATGGGGCCGGTAATGAAAAACTGTTTTTT. This codes for CATSRDDGAGNEKLFF.

J is TRBJ2-2 and V is TRBV7-6; D not resolved. Germline CDR1 reads SGHVS; CDR2 reads FNYEAQ. The V gene lost 6 bases and the J gene lost 5 bases, with 10 bases spanning the gap. The CDR3 is 13 amino acids. The CDR3 protein is CASSPLGTGELFF. Written as DNA, the CDR3 is TGTGCCAGCAGTCCGCTAGGAACCGGGGAGCTGTTTTTT.

This clone was found a few times. This rearrangement joins TRBV18 to TRBJ2-5, with D possibly being TRBD2 (6 bases). Trimming removed 0 bases at V and 4 bases at J, with 12 bases between. CDR3 length: 15 residues. Germline V gives CDR1 KGHSH, CDR2 LQKENI. For the CDR3, the DNA is TGTGCCAGCTCACCACCGGCCGTGGGGGGAGAGACCCAGTACTTC. The encoded protein is CASSPPAVGGETQYF.